This TCR beta chain appears in the sequencing data of a study of Graves' ophthalmopathy and Graves' hyperthyroidism. As for the study in general: Hyperthyroidism was classified as stable if no ophthalmopathy occurred within 18 months of follow-up. General observations from the study: Most thyroid clonotypes with frequency above 0.001 were detected in blood too. A model built from 13 signatures distinguished ophthalmopathy from stable hyperthyroidism with 87.88% sensitivity and around 78% specificity.

In the case of this clonotype: The antigen is unknown.

The V end lost 3 bases, the J end lost 4 bases, and 13 bases lay between the germline ends. The V gene's germline CDR1 is SQVTM and CDR2 ANQGSEA. This CDR3 spans 13 amino acids. Amplification targeted the TCR beta CDR3 regions, with RNA transcripts as the source material. First-round RT-PCR used HTBI primers; second-round multiplex PCR followed. TCRdb independently ran MiXCR on the multiplex PCR reads; one entry per CDR3 protein. Among 1 million to 1.3 million distinct CDR3 sequences, about 38% were seen once, and the ten largest hold approximately 10%. The TCR originated in an adult man with Graves' hyperthyroidism. The chain recombines TRBV29-1 with TRBJ2-7; weak D call: TRBD2 (5 bases). The sequencing input was peripheral blood or thyroid tissue (not recorded which). The CDR3 sequence is CSVDGLAAYEQYF. The CDR3 nucleotides are TGCAGCGTTGATGGGCTAGCCGCATACGAGCAGTACTTC.